This TCR beta chain appears in the sequencing data of a study of cytomegalovirus exposure and HLA in healthy donors. The CDR3 runs 12 residues. The germline CDR1 and CDR2 sequences are SGHTA and FQGTGA. Trimming removed 3 bases at V and 6 bases at J, with 3 bases between. In the PCR, 60 Vbeta and 13 Jbeta primers were used. Method: immunoSEQ multiplex PCR; TCRdb's copy keeps in-frame clones and lacks some. The table shows 45,000 to 60,000 clones, with 65% to 85% occurring only once. V is TRBV7-3 and J is TRBJ1-6; D is uncertain. The source is a man aged 18 to 30 in good health and CMV-seronegative. Sequencing was performed on PBMCs. CDR3 sequence reads: CASSFRNSPLHF. The CDR3 region has the DNA TGTGCCAGCAGCTTCCGTAATTCACCCCTCCACTTT.